The entry that follows covers one T cell receptor beta chain sequence. The data derive from a study of T cells after yellow fever vaccination. 5'RACE template switching generated TCR cDNA, adding a universal primer site and UMIs. MiXCR, applied by TCRdb to the 5' RACE reads, yields one record per CDR3 protein. Seen here are a few hundred thousand distinct CDR3 sequences, approximately 9% observed once, and the top ten hold roughly 18%. Trimming removed 5 bases at V and 3 bases at J, with 13 bases between. The germline V gene encodes CDR1 MNHNS and CDR2 SASEGT. The CDR3 is 14 residues long. The genes are TRBV6-1 and TRBJ1-2; D not resolved. The origin of this receptor is a man between 18 and 29 years old who received the YFV17D yellow fever vaccine. The source material was PBMCs, sampled on the day of the first yellow fever vaccination. The CDR3 is CASSSEGLHYGYTF. CDR3 bases: TGTGCCAGCAGTTCAGAAGGGCTTCACTATGGCTACACCTTC.